These T cell receptor beta chains were read from a single sample in a study of shared clonotypes between healthy human individuals. The table came from immunoSEQ multiplex PCR; TCRdb's copy has only in-frame clones and leaves some out. The sample has roughly 2 million clones, 85% to 95% seen once; the top ten hold 0.1% to 0.15%. The specimen was naive CD4+ T cells sorted from blood. The receptors derive from a man younger than 35 in good health. CDR3s include the opening cysteine and the closing phenylalanine or tryptophan. D genes are given only for firm matches.

V	J	D	CDR3
TRBV6-1	TRBJ1-3	-	CASRESGNTIYF
TRBV29-1	TRBJ2-6	-	CSVSLISGANVLTF
TRBV10-3	TRBJ2-3	-	CAISGGAAGTDTQYF
TRBV5-4	TRBJ1-1	-	CASRRRGNTEAFF
TRBV30	TRBJ2-5	-	CAWSGILGGKETQYF
TRBV7-9	TRBJ1-4	TRBD1	CASSLGETGRNEKLFF
TRBV30	TRBJ2-5	-	CAWALETGETQYF
TRBV18	TRBJ2-1	-	CASTPGLSNEQFF
TRBV7-9	TRBJ2-7	-	CASTLGPQGTRREQYF
TRBV18	TRBJ1-6	-	CASSPVASYNSPLHF
TRBV10-3	TRBJ2-5	-	CAISSRGEETQYF